This T cell receptor beta chain was recovered during a study of blood T cell repertoires in COVID-19. Study summary: Sites across the United States, Italy and Spain contributed samples from acute and convalescent COVID-19.

Method: immunoSEQ multiplex PCR; TCRdb's copy keeps in-frame clones and lacks some. The sample shows tens of thousands of clones, more than 65% of them seen only once. The length of the CDR3 is 15 residues. The V gene's germline CDR1 is SGHRS and CDR2 YFSETQ. J lost 2 bases, V lost 0 bases, and 4 bases had no gene match. Sample: peripheral blood. The genes are TRBV5-1 and TRBJ2-5; 7 bases are a match to TRBD1. This TCR derives from a man aged 45 to 65 with acute or convalescent COVID-19. The CDR3 loop reads CASSLAPGQQETQYF. In DNA, the CDR3 is TGCGCCAGCAGCTTGGCCCCGGGACAGCAAGAGACCCAGTACTTC.